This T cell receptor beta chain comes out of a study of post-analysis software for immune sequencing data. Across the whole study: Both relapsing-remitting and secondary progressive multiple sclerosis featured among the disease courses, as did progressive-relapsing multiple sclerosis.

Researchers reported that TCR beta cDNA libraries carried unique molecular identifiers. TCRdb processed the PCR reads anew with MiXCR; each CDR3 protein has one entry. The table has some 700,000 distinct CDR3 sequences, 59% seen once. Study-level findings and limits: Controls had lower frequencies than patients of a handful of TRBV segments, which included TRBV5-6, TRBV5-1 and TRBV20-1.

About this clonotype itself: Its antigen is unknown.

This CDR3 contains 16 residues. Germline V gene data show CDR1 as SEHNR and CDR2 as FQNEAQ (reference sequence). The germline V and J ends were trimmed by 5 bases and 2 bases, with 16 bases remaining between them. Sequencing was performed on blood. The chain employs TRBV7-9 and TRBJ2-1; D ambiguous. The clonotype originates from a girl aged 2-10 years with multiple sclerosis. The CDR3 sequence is CASSTPGSPPYNEQFF. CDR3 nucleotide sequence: TGTGCCAGCAGCACCCCGGGCAGTCCACCCTACAATGAGCAGTTCTTC.